One sample yielded the 14 T cell receptor beta chains listed below, sequenced in a study of graft-versus-host responses after intestinal transplantation. This table comes from immunoSEQ multiplex PCR, and its TCRdb copy is limited to in-frame clones, with some not included. The sample contains tens of thousands of clones, approximately 92% of which appear only once. Sequenced here: bone marrow, sampled 700 to 850 days after intestinal transplantation. These receptors all stem from a human patient who received an intestinal transplant, so some T cells may come from the graft donor.

The genes are TRBV6-6 and TRBJ1-2, with D possibly TRBD1 on 6 matching bases. Germline CDR1 is MNHNY and CDR2 is SVGAGI (reference sequence). The CDR3 loop spans 13 amino acids. Trimming took 4 bases from V and 2 from J, leaving 8 bases between them. In DNA form, the CDR3 reads TGTGCCAGCAGTTTACAGGGAAACTATGGCTACACCTTC. This gives the protein CASSLQGNYGYTF.

This chain links TRBV7-2 with TRBJ1-1; D not certain. Germline assignment: CDR1 SGHTA and CDR2 FQGNSA. V was trimmed by 2 bases and J by 8 bases, leaving 12 bases between them. The CDR3 spans 13 residues. CDR3 sequence reads: CASSLTWSAEAFF. In DNA, the CDR3 is TGTGCCAGCAGCTTAACTTGGTCCGCAGAAGCTTTCTTT.

Written as DNA, the CDR3 is TGCGCCAGCAGCCTGGGGACGTTAGCGGGAGGGCCGGGGGAGACCCAGTACTTC. Translation gives CASSLGTLAGGPGETQYF. The chain couples TRBV5-1 to TRBJ2-5; 11 bases fit TRBD2. Looked up from germline, CDR1 is SGHRS and CDR2 is YFSETQ. This CDR3 region has 18 residues. V was clipped by 4 bases and J by 5 bases; unmatched bases: 16.

On this clone: At one end, the junction sequence differs from germline, possibly due to a read error. The V and J genes are TRBV28 and TRBJ2-2; 9 bases are shared with TRBD1. The length of the CDR3 is 14 residues. Germline V lookup: CDR1 MDHEN, CDR2 SYDVKM. CDR3: CASRGQGNIGELFF. For the CDR3, the DNA is TGTGCCAGCAGGGGACAGGGAAACATCGGGGAGCTGTTTTTT.

This clone was seen only once. The chain couples TRBV19 to TRBJ2-4; 7 bases align to TRBD2. The CDR3 covers 16 residues. The germline gives CDR1 LNHDA, CDR2 SQIVND (reference sequence). J gave up 0 bases and V 5 bases, and 7 bases lay outside the gene matches. The CDR3 here is CASSLAGGLAKNIQYF. CDR3 coding DNA: TGTGCCAGTAGTTTAGCGGGCGGCCTAGCCAAAAACATTCAGTACTTC.

The V and J genes are TRBV5-1 and TRBJ2-3; 10 bases map to TRBD2. CDR1 is SGHRS, CDR2 YFSETQ, per germline. With V trimmed by 3 bases and J by 6 bases, 7 bases remained unmatched. This CDR3 is 15 amino acids long. DNA of the CDR3: TGCGCCAGCAGCTCGGCTAGCGGGAGTAGGGATACGCAGTATTTT. It is translated as CASSSASGSRDTQYF.

The rearrangement uses TRBV7-3 and TRBJ2-7, with 9 bases identical to TRBD2. Germline CDR1 reads SGHTA; CDR2 reads FQGTGA. The V gene end was trimmed by 2 bases and the J gene end by 4 bases; junction bases not matched to a gene: 6. The CDR3 is 15 residues long. The CDR3: CASSLGLAGDYEQYF. The CDR3 region has the DNA TGTGCCAGCAGCTTAGGGTTAGCGGGGGATTACGAGCAGTACTTC.

Only a few counts were recorded for this clone. V is TRBV6-1 and J is TRBJ2-7, with 7 bases lining up with TRBD2. J gave up 0 bases and V 10 bases, and 12 bases lay outside the gene matches. This CDR3 is 15 amino acids long. The germline V gene has CDR1 MNHNS and CDR2 SASEGT. The CDR3 sequence is CAMAPFAGASYEQYF. DNA of the CDR3: TGTGCCATGGCCCCCTTTGCGGGAGCCTCCTACGAGCAGTACTTC.

V usage is TRBV5-1 and J usage is TRBJ2-6; D gene ambiguous. V was clipped by 1 base and J by 4 bases, with 12 bases between them. This CDR3 is 16 amino acids long. Germline assignment: CDR1 SGHRS and CDR2 YFSETQ. The CDR3 bases are TGCGCCAGCAGCTTGACGTCTTCGGCGGGGGCCAACGTCCTGACTTTC. Its translation is CASSLTSSAGANVLTF.

The chain carries TRBV6-6 and TRBJ1-6; D remains unclear. Germline V gene data show CDR1 as MNHNY and CDR2 as SVGAGI (reference sequence). The CDR3 is made up of 15 amino acids. The ends were cut back, 7 bases at V and 7 bases at J, with 17 bases in the middle. The CDR3 sequence: CASNPSRGGNSPLHF. In DNA form, the CDR3 reads TGTGCCAGCAACCCGTCCCGGGGAGGGAATTCACCCCTCCACTTT.

The chain uses TRBV6-5 and TRBJ2-2, with D possibly being TRBD1 (6 bases). Trimming took off 6 bases at V and 6 bases at J, with 11 bases between the two ends. Germline values: CDR1 MNHEY, CDR2 SVGAGI. The CDR3 has 13 amino acids. In DNA form, the CDR3 reads TGTGCCAGCAGCTCCACAGGGCCCGGGGAGCTGTTTTTT. Translated: CASSSTGPGELFF.

The V gene is TRBV12-5, the J gene TRBJ2-1; 8 nucleotides agree with TRBD2. The CDR3 covers 16 residues. Losses at the gene ends were 5 bases for V and 5 bases for J; bases not matched to a gene: 11. Germline assignment: CDR1 LGHNT and CDR2 FRNRAP. The CDR3 sequence: CASGEESGGLNNEQFF. CDR3 nucleotide sequence: TGTGCTAGTGGTGAAGAAAGCGGGGGCCTGAACAATGAGCAGTTCTTC. Using reference TRBV12-5 and TRBJ2-1 for the parts outside the CDR3, the full variable domain is DARVTQTPRHKVTEMGQEVTMRCQPILGHNTVFWYRQTMMQGLELLAYFRNRAPLDDSGMPKDRFSAEMPDATLATLKIQPSEPRDSAVYFCASGEESGGLNNEQFFGPGTRLTVL.

The chain employs TRBV23-1 and TRBJ2-3, with 8 nucleotides matching TRBD2. TRBV23-1 is labeled an ORF, and its function is uncertain. The V gene end was trimmed by 2 bases and the J gene end by 3 bases; junction bases not matched to a gene: 25. The CDR3 extends over 22 amino acids. CDR3 in DNA: TGCGCCAGCAGTCAACCCCCTGGGGTCCAGAAATTAGGACTAGCCCAAACAGATACGCAGTATTTT. Its protein is CASSQPPGVQKLGLAQTDTQYF.

V is TRBV27 and J is TRBJ2-7, with D possibly being TRBD2 (6 bases). The length of the CDR3 is 15 residues. Trimming removed 6 bases at V and 12 bases at J, with 27 bases between. Germline V gene sequence: CDR1 MNHEY, CDR2 SMNVEV (reference sequence). CDR3 region: CASRGDLYGGRSTYF. CDR3 bases: TGTGCCAGCAGGGGGGACTTATATGGGGGACGCTCCACGTACTTC.